Included here is one T cell receptor beta chain sequence, with context. TCRdb keeps only in-frame clones here, not all; method: immunoSEQ multiplex PCR. The repertoire holds about 19,000 clones, with just under 85% as singletons. Germline values: CDR1 SQVTM, CDR2 ANQGSEA. The CDR3 consists of 13 residues. The ends lost 7 bases at V and 6 bases at J; junction bases unmatched: 9. These data originate in a study of preoperative IRX-2 immunotherapy in early breast cancer. Treatment described: preoperative locoregional IRX-2 cytokine immunotherapy. Preoperative locoregional IRX-2 cytokine immunotherapy was tested in the phase Ib source study.

J is TRBJ2-3 and V is TRBV29-1; TRBD1 matches 8 bases. The receptor comes from a human donor with breast cancer. The sample in question was lymph node tissue, obtained after IRX-2 immunotherapy. The CDR3 DNA is TGCAGCGAAATTCAGGGGGCAGGTGATACGCAGTATTTT. Its translation is CSEIQGAGDTQYF.